The 27 T cell receptor beta chains in this list originate from one sample, sequenced in a study of blood T cells in healthy people across ages. Combining a sample-barcoded 5' primer with a J-beta primer mix, a second PCR ran for roughly 6 to 12 cycles. TCRdb called the 5' RACE reads again in MiXCR, with one record for every CDR3 protein. The data show approximately 1.5 million distinct CDR3 sequences, approximately 32% seen once. Specimen: blood. The receptors derive from a woman aged 25 to 39 in good health.

The CDR3 reads CSADLAGAYEQYF. CDR3 bases: TGCAGTGCGGACCTAGCGGGAGCCTACGAGCAGTACTTC. V usage is TRBV20-1 and J usage is TRBJ2-7; 10 bases fit TRBD2. Germline CDR1 DFQATT, CDR2 SNEGSKA (reference sequence). The CDR3 loop spans 13 amino acids. Germline trimming cut 6 bases from V and 2 bases from J; bases unmatched to any gene: 4.

The genes are TRBV6-5 and TRBJ2-3; 7 bases agree with TRBD1. This CDR3 spans 15 amino acids. V dropped 2 bases and J dropped 6; count of bases not matched to a gene: 8. Germline-derived CDR1 and CDR2 are MNHEY and SVGAGI. The CDR3 DNA follows: TGTGCCAGCAGTTACACCTCTCTCAGGGGGGATACGCAGTATTTT. This translates into CASSYTSLRGDTQYF.

The chain is built from TRBV10-1 and TRBJ1-1; 7 bases align to TRBD1. Germline CDR1 WNHNN, CDR2 SYGVQD (reference sequence). This CDR3 contains 15 residues. V lost 7 bases, J lost 5 bases, and 13 bases stayed unmatched. The CDR3 DNA reads as TGCGCCAGCAATGAAGGAGGCAGGGGGTGGACTGAAGCTTTCTTT. As protein: CASNEGGRGWTEAFF.

This clonotype was counted a few times. The chain links TRBV27 to TRBJ1-2; no definite D call. Trimming removed 2 bases from V and 4 bases from J, with 11 bases in between. CDR1 and CDR2 (germline): MNHEY, SMNVEV (reference sequence). The CDR3 runs 14 residues. CDR3 nucleotides: TGTGCCAGCAGTTTACCGGGTGTAAGCTATGGCTACACCTTC. This encodes CASSLPGVSYGYTF.

The table lists this clonotype with a few counts. The rearrangement uses TRBV24-1 and TRBJ2-5, with 9 bases fitting TRBD2. Germline lookup yields CDR1 KGHDR and CDR2 SFDVKD. The CDR3 contains 16 residues. V lost 11 bases and J lost 4; bases outside the gene matches: 16. The CDR3 DNA sequence: TGTGCCATCACAGGAAAAGGCGGGGGGGCCCGAGAGACCCAGTACTTC. This sequence encodes CAITGKGGGARETQYF.

The chain links TRBV10-3 to TRBJ2-7; tentatively, D is TRBD1 (5 bases). Trimming took 2 bases from V and 4 from J, leaving 12 bases between them. Germline loops: CDR1 ENHRY, CDR2 SYGVKD. The CDR3 consists of 14 residues. The CDR3 DNA follows: TGTGCCATCAGTGAGCCCGTTGGACATTACGAGCAGTACTTC. As protein: CAISEPVGHYEQYF.

This clonotype was seen a single time. This chain joins TRBV27 and TRBJ2-2; 7 positions agree with TRBD1. Germline CDR1 and CDR2: MNHEY and SMNVEV (reference sequence). There are 15 residues in the CDR3. With 6 bases clipped from V and 0 bases from J, the junction kept 4 bases outside the gene matches. CDR3 in amino acids: CASRVGTANTGELFF. The CDR3 nucleotides are TGTGCCAGCAGGGTAGGGACAGCGAACACCGGGGAGCTGTTTTTT.

The chain employs TRBV12-3 or TRBV12-4 and TRBJ1-2; no clear D gene. V lost 6 bases and J 4 bases, leaving 12 bases between the germline ends. This CDR3 comprises 13 residues. The CDR3 here is CASSPRSSYGYTF. The CDR3 DNA reads as TGTGCCAGCAGCCCCCGTTCCTCCTATGGCTACACCTTC.

This clonotype was seen a handful of times. The V and J genes are TRBV12-3 or TRBV12-4 and TRBJ2-3; no clear D. V dropped 6 bases and J dropped 1 base, with 17 bases sitting between them. The CDR3 is 16 amino acids. For the CDR3, the DNA is TGTGCCAGCAGCCAAGAGAACCGGATAGGCACAGATACGCAGTATTTT. This encodes CASSQENRIGTDTQYF.

This clonotype was seen a few times. The chain is built from TRBV20-1 and TRBJ2-5; 8 bases line up with TRBD2. After removal of 1 base from V and 3 bases from J, the junction contained 1 base not matched to a gene. CDR1 is DFQATT, CDR2 SNEGSKA, per germline (reference sequence). This CDR3 region has 13 residues. The CDR3 loop reads CSARVSGEETQYF. The CDR3 DNA sequence: TGCAGTGCTAGAGTTAGCGGGGAAGAGACCCAGTACTTC.

In regard to this clonotype: A much larger clone is a single base away; this may be a read error. The chain carries TRBV9 and TRBJ2-5, with a weak D call TRBD2 (6 bases). From germline, CDR1 is SGDLS and CDR2 YYNGEE. The CDR3 sequence is 15 residues long. CDR3 nucleotides: TGTGCCAGCGGCGTAGGTAGCGGAAAAGGGGAGACCCAGTACTTC. It specifies CASGVGSGKGETQYF.

The chain is built from TRBV7-6 and TRBJ2-1; D remains ambiguous. This CDR3 region has 12 residues. The ends were cut back, 4 bases at V and 8 bases at J, with 9 bases in the middle. The germline gives CDR1 SGHVS, CDR2 FNYEAQ. In DNA form, the CDR3 reads TGTGCCAGCAGCTCCTTCAACCATGAGCAGTTCTTC. This translates into CASSSFNHEQFF.

The chain joins TRBV5-1 to TRBJ1-1; unclear D gene. This CDR3 spans 15 amino acids. The V end was cut by 4 bases, the J end by 1 base, with 14 bases between. Germline V gene sequence: CDR1 SGHRS, CDR2 YFSETQ. The CDR3 loop reads CASSVRTEPNTEAFF. As DNA, the CDR3 is TGCGCCAGCAGCGTACGGACGGAACCGAACACTGAAGCTTTCTTT.

CDR3 coding DNA: TGTGCCAGCAGCCAAGCCCCTAGGACACCTGGCTATGGCTACACCTTC. Translating gives CASSQAPRTPGYGYTF. The V gene is TRBV7-9, the J gene TRBJ1-2, with D possibly TRBD1 on 5 matching bases. V lost 5 bases to trimming and J lost 4 bases, with 20 bases between them. CDR1 is SEHNR, CDR2 FQNEAQ, per germline (reference sequence). The CDR3 extends over 16 amino acids.

This chain uses TRBV10-3 with TRBJ1-2; maybe TRBD1 (5 bases). The CDR3 covers 14 residues. CDR1 is ENHRY and CDR2 is SYGVKD in the germline V gene. Trimming took 2 bases from V and 3 from J, leaving 10 bases between them. The CDR3 DNA is TGTGCCATCAGTGAGGAACAGGCGGACTATGGCTACACCTTC. Translation: CAISEEQADYGYTF.

The chain has TRBV20-1 and TRBJ2-1, with 10 positions matching TRBD2. CDR1 DFQATT and CDR2 SNEGSKA come from the germline V gene (reference sequence). Trimming at V came to 3 bases and at J to 9 bases, leaving 14 bases not matched to a gene. CDR3 length equals 16 residues. CDR3 bases: TGCAGTGCTAGGACACCAAGCGGGAGGGAAAGGGGTGAGCAGTTCTTC. It is translated as CSARTPSGRERGEQFF.

This clonotype was observed a handful of times. This sequence joins TRBV5-1 and TRBJ1-3, with D possibly matching TRBD1 (5 bases). Trimming shortened V by 4 bases and J by 4 bases, and 6 bases separated the two germline ends. The germline CDR1 and CDR2 sequences are SGHRS and YFSETQ. The CDR3 contains 12 residues. Written as DNA, the CDR3 is TGCGCCAGCAGCGGGGACGGAAACACCATATATTTT. As protein: CASSGDGNTIYF. Full variable domain (remainder filled in from reference TRBV5-1 and TRBJ1-3): KAGVTQTPRYLIKTRGQQVTLSCSPISGHRSVSWYQQTPGQGLQFLFEYFSETQRNKGNFPGRFSGRQFSNSRSEMNVSTLELGDSALYLCASSGDGNTIYFGEGSWLTVV.

This chain connects TRBV20-1 to TRBJ1-3; TRBD1 matches at 7 bases. V was clipped by 3 bases and J by 0 bases; unmatched bases: 8. The CDR3 length is 16 residues. Germline-derived CDR1 and CDR2 are DFQATT and SNEGSKA (reference sequence). CDR3 residues: CSASRTGYFSGNTIYF. CDR3 nucleotide sequence: TGCAGTGCTAGCCGGACAGGCTACTTCTCTGGAAACACCATATATTTT.

The rearrangement joins TRBV20-1 to TRBJ1-2; 8 nucleotides align to TRBD1. CDR3 length: 16 residues. Looked up from germline, CDR1 is DFQATT and CDR2 is SNEGSKA (reference sequence). The V and J ends lost 3 bases and 2 bases, in that order; junction bases with no gene match: 11. The CDR3 region is CSASPWGQEINYGYTF. CDR3 bases: TGCAGTGCTAGCCCATGGGGACAGGAAATCAACTATGGCTACACCTTC.

There are a few counts of this clonotype. The chain has TRBV7-2 and TRBJ1-2; the D gene is possibly TRBD1 (6 bases). Germline loops: CDR1 SGHTA, CDR2 FQGNSA. V was pared by 5 bases and J by 3 bases, with 25 bases between. The CDR3 sequence is 18 residues long. The CDR3 reads CASSPHPRQANWDYGYTF. The CDR3 coding sequence is TGTGCCAGCAGCCCGCACCCTAGACAGGCCAATTGGGACTATGGCTACACCTTC. Full variable domain (rest looked up from reference TRBV7-2 and TRBJ1-2): GAGVSQSPSNKVTEKGKDVELRCDPISGHTALYWYRQSLGQGLEFLIYFQGNSAPDKSGLPSDRFSAERTGGSVSTLTIQRTQQEDSAVYLCASSPHPRQANWDYGYTFGSGTRLTVV.

This clonotype has only a few counts. The V and J genes are TRBV6-5 and TRBJ1-1, with D maybe TRBD1 (5 bases). V gave up 8 bases and J gave up 4 bases, with 11 bases separating them. This CDR3 has 12 residues. Germline CDR1 is MNHEY and CDR2 is SVGAGI. CDR3 loop: CASQRGSTEAFF. CDR3 nucleotide sequence: TGTGCCAGCCAGCGGGGGAGCACTGAAGCTTTCTTT.

The chain employs TRBV12-3 or TRBV12-4 and TRBJ1-2, with 7 bases matching TRBD1. V was clipped by 6 bases and J by 4 bases; unmatched bases: 8. The CDR3 runs 14 residues. The CDR3 DNA reads TGTGCCAGCAGAAGGGACAGTGGGGCCTATGGCTACACCTTC. Amino acids: CASRRDSGAYGYTF.

V gene TRBV27 combines with J gene TRBJ1-1; unclear D gene. The V gene lost 6 bases and the J gene lost 1 base, with 9 bases spanning the gap. The CDR3 spans 13 residues. Germline V gene lookup returns CDR1 MNHEY and CDR2 SMNVEV (reference sequence). In DNA, the CDR3 is TGTGCCAGCAGAGCTTCCGCGAACACTGAAGCTTTCTTT. Translation: CASRASANTEAFF.

Concerning this clonotype: One junction end does not reproduce the germline sequence, and a read error may be involved. The chain has TRBV15 and TRBJ2-3, with 7 nucleotides matching TRBD1. This CDR3 spans 16 amino acids. Looked up from germline, CDR1 is LNHNV and CDR2 is YYDKDF (reference sequence). The DNA of the CDR3 is TGTGCCACCGGCAGAGGTCCCGGGACAGTAACAGATACGCAGTATTTT. It codes for CATGRGPGTVTDTQYF.

This rearrangement joins TRBV6-6 to TRBJ2-5, with D tentatively TRBD1 (6 bases). The DNA end is a closer match to TRBJ2-7, so the J assignment may be wrong. CDR1 is MNHNY, CDR2 SVGAGI, per germline (reference sequence). CDR3 length equals 13 residues. The CDR3 region is CASSDGLTGEQYF. The CDR3 DNA is TGTGCCAGCAGTGATGGGTTGACAGGCGAGCAGTACTTC.

J is TRBJ2-7 and V is TRBV21-1. TRBV21-1 is recorded as a pseudogene. CDR3 length: 11 amino acids. The CDR3 region is CASSKVCEQYF. The CDR3 nucleotides are TGTGCCAGCAGCAAAGTTTGCGAGCAGTACTTC.

This clonotype occurred a few times. The rearrangement links TRBV7-6 to TRBJ2-1, with a weak D call TRBD2 (5 bases). Germline V CDR1 and CDR2: SGHVS, FNYEAQ. The length of the CDR3 is 13 residues. Trimming removed 5 bases at V and 8 bases at J, with 13 bases between. CDR3 sequence (DNA): TGTGCCAGCAGCCAACCACTAGACGATGAGCAGTTCTTC. This translates into CASSQPLDDEQFF.